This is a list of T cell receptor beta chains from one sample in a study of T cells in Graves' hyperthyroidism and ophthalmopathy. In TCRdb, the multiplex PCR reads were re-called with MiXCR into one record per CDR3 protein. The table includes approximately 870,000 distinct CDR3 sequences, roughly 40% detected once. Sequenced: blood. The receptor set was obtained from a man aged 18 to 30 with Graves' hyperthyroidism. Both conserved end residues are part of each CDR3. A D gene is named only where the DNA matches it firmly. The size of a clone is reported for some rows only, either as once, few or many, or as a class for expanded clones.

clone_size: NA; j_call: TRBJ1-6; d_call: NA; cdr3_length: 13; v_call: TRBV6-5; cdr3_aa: CASSLLPNSPLHF; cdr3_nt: TGTGCCAGCAGTCTTCTACCCAATTCACCCCTCCACTTT
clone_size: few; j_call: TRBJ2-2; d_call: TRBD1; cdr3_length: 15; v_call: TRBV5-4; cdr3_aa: CASSWAGQGAGELFF; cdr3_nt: TGTGCCAGCAGCTGGGCGGGACAGGGTGCCGGGGAGCTGTTTTTT
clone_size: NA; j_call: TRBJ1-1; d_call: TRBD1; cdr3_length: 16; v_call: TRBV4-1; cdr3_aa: CASSQRTGTENTEAFF; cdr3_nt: TGCGCCAGCAGCCAGAGAACCGGGACAGAGAACACTGAAGCTTTCTTT
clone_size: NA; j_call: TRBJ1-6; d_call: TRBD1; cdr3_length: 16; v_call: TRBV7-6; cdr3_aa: CASSLWDRELYSPLHF; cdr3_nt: TGTGCCAGCAGCTTATGGGACAGGGAACTTTATTCACCCCTCCACTTT
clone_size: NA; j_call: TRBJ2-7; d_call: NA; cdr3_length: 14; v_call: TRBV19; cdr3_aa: CASSWGRGDYEQYF; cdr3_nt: TGTGCCAGTAGCTGGGGGCGCGGTGATTACGAGCAGTACTTC
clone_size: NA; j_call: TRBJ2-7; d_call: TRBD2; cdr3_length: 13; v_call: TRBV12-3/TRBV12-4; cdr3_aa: CASGIAGAYEQYF; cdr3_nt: TGTGCTAGTGGGATAGCGGGAGCGTACGAGCAGTACTTC
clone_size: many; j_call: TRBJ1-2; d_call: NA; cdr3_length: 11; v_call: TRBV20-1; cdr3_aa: CSASIQDGYTF; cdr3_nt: TGCAGTGCTAGTATTCAGGATGGCTACACCTTC
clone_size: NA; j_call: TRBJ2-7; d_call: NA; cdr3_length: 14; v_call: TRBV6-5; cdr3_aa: CASSCVVSANEQYF; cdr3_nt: TGTGCCAGCAGTTGCGTGGTTAGCGCCAACGAGCAGTACTTC
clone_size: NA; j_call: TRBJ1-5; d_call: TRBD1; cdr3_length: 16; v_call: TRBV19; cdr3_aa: CASSATGTGGNQPQHF; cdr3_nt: TGTGCCAGTAGTGCCACCGGGACAGGGGGCAATCAGCCCCAGCATTTT
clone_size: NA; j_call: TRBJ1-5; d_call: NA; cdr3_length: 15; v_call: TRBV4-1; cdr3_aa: CASSQEGFPNQPQHF; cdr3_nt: TGCGCCAGCAGCCAAGAGGGCTTTCCCAATCAGCCCCAGCATTTT
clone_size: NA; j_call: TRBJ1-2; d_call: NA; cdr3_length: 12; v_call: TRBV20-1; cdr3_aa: CSARSDNYGYTF; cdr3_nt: TGCAGTGCTCGTTCGGATAACTATGGCTACACCTTC
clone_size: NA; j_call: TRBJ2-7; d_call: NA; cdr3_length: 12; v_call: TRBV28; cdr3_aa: CASSLPLSEQYF; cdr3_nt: TGTGCCAGCAGTTTACCCCTCTCCGAGCAGTACTTC
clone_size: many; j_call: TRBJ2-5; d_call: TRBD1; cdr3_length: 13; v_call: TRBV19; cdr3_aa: CASSMDREETQYF; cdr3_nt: TGTGCCAGTAGTATGGACAGGGAGGAGACCCAGTACTTC
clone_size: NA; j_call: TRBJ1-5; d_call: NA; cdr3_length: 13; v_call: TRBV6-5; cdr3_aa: CASSYRQNQPQHF; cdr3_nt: TGTGCCAGCAGTTATCGACAGAATCAGCCCCAGCATTTT
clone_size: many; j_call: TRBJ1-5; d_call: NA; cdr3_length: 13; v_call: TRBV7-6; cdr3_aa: CASSLDWGEPQHF; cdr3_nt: TGTGCCAGCAGCTTAGACTGGGGGGAGCCCCAGCATTTT
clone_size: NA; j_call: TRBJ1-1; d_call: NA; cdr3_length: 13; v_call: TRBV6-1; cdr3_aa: CASSERDYTEAFF; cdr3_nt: TGTGCCAGCAGTGAACGAGATTACACTGAAGCTTTCTTT
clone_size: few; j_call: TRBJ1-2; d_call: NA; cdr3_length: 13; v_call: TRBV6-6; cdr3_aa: CASSDQGYYGYTF; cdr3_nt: TGTGCCAGCAGCGATCAGGGATACTATGGCTACACCTTC
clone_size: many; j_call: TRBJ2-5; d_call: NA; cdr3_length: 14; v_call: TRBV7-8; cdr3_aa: CASSLGGGRKTQYF; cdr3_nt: TGTGCCAGCAGCTTAGGTGGTGGGAGGAAGACCCAGTACTTC
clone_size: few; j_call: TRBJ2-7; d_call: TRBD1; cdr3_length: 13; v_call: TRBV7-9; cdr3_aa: CASSSPQGTEQYF; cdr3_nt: TGTGCCAGCAGCAGCCCACAGGGGACCGAGCAGTACTTC
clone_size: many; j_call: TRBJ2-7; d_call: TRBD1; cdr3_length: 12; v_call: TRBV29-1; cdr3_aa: CSVVGQHYEQYF; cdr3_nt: TGCAGCGTTGTGGGACAGCACTACGAGCAGTACTTC
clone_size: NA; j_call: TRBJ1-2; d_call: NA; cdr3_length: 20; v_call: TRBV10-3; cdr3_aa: CAISTGIGSSTEIANYGYTF; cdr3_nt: TGTGCCATCAGTACAGGGATCGGGTCATCTACCGAGATAGCTAACTATGGCTACACCTTC
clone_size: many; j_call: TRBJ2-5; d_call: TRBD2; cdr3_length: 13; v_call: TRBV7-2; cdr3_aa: CASSQGLGETQYF; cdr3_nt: TGTGCCAGCAGCCAGGGACTAGGGGAGACCCAGTACTTC
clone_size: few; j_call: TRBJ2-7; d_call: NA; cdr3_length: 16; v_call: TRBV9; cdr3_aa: CASSVGRLPSAYEQYF; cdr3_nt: TGTGCCAGCAGCGTTGGACGGCTTCCATCGGCCTACGAGCAGTACTTC
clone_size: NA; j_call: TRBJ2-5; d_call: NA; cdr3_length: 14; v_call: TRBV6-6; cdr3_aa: CASSYYTAEETQYF; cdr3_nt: TGTGCCAGCAGTTACTATACAGCCGAAGAGACCCAGTACTTC
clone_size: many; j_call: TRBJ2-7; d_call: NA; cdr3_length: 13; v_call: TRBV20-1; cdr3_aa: CSASDPGGYEQYF; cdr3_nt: TGCAGTGCCTCCGACCCGGGCGGCTACGAGCAGTACTTC
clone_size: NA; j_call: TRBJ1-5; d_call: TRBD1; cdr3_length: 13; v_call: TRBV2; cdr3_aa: CASRGQRDQPQHF; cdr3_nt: TGTGCCAGCAGGGGACAGCGGGATCAGCCCCAGCATTTT
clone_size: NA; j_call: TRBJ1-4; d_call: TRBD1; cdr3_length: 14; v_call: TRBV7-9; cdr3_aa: CASSSDRAKEKLFF; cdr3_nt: TGTGCCAGCAGCTCGGACAGGGCAAAGGAAAAACTGTTTTTT
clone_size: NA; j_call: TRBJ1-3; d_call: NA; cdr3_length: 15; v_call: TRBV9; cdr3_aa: CASSVEPARENTIYF; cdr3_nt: TGTGCCAGCAGCGTAGAGCCAGCGCGGGAAAACACCATATATTTT
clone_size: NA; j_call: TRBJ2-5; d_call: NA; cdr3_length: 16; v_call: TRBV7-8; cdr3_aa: CASSQGRGTLQETQYF; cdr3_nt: TGTGCCAGCAGCCAAGGCCGGGGGACGTTGCAAGAGACCCAGTACTTC
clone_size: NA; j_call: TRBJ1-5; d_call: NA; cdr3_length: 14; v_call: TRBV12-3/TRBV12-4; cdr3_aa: CASSFWGSDQPQHF; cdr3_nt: TGTGCCAGCAGTTTCTGGGGGTCCGATCAGCCCCAGCATTTT
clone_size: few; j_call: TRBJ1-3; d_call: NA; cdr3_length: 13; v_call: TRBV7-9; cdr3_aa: CASSLPGGNTIYF; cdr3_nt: TGTGCCAGCAGTTTACCTGGAGGAAACACCATATATTTT
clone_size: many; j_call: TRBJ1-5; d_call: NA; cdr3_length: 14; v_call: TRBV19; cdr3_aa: CASSIGAGQQPQHF; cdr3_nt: TGTGCCAGTAGTATAGGGGCAGGGCAACAGCCCCAGCATTTT
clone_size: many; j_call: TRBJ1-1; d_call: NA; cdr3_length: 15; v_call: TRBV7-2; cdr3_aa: CASSLFAGMNTEAFF; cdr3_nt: TGTGCCAGCAGCTTATTTGCAGGGATGAACACTGAAGCTTTCTTT
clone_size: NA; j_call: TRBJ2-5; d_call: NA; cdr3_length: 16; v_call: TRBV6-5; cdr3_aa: CASSPLVEDLQETQYF; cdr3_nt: TGTGCCAGCAGTCCCCTGGTCGAAGACTTGCAAGAGACCCAGTACTTC
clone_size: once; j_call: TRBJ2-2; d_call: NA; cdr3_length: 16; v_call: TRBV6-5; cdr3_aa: CASSYSRGPNTGELFF; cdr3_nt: TGTGCCAGCAGTTACTCCAGAGGGCCGAACACCGGGGAGCTGTTTTTT
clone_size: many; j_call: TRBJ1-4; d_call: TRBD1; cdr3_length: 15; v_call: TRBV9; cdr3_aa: CASSDPRQGGEKLFF; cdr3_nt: TGTGCCAGCAGCGACCCTCGACAGGGGGGCGAAAAACTGTTTTTT
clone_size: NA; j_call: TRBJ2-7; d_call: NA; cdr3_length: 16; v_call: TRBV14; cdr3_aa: CASSQLGAGPSYEQYF; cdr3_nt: TGTGCCAGCAGCCAACTGGGGGCCGGCCCTTCCTACGAGCAGTACTTC
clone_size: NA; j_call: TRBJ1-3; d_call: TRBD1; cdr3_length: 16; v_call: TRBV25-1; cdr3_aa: CATLGPGTGKGNTIYF; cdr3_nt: TGTGCCACCCTAGGCCCCGGGACAGGGAAGGGAAACACCATATATTTT
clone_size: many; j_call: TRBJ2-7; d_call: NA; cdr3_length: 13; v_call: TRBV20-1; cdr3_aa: CSAMRGVVGEQYF; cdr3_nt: TGCAGTGCTATGAGGGGGGTGGTGGGGGAGCAGTACTTC
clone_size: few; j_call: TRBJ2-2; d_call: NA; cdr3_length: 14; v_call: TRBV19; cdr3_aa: CASSIQANTGELFF; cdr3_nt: TGTGCCAGTAGTATTCAAGCGAACACCGGGGAGCTGTTTTTT
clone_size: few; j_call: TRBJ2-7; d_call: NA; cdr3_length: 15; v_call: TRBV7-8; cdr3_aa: CASSPPGALSYEQYF; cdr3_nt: TGTGCCAGCAGCCCACCAGGGGCCCTCTCCTACGAGCAGTACTTC